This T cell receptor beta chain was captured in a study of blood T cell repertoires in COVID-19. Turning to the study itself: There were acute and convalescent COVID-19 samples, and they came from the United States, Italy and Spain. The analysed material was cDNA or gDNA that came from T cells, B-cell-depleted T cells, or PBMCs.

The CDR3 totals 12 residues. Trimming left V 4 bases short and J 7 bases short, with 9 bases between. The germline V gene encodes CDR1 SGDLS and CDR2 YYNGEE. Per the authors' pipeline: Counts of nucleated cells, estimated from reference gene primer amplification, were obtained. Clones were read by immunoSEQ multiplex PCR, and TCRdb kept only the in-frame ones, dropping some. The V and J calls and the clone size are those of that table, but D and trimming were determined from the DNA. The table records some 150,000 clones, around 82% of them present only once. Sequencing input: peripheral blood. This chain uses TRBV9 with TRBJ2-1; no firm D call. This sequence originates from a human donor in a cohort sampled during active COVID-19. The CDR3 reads CASSRLGNEQFF. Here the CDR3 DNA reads TGTGCCAGCAGCCGCCTAGGTAATGAGCAGTTCTTC.